This T cell receptor (beta chain) was obtained from a study of cytomegalovirus exposure and HLA in healthy donors. With 60 Vbeta and 13 Jbeta primers, the PCR was carried out. Clones were sequenced by immunoSEQ multiplex PCR, and TCRdb holds only the in-frame ones, with some missing. There are 45,000 to 65,000 clones in the sample; 77% occur only once, and 3.3% lies in the top ten. Study-wide results and caveats: Being productive about 87% or about 30% of the time was typical of most TCR beta V segments in an earlier analysis.

The V and J ends lost 4 bases and 5 bases, in that order; junction bases with no gene match: 6. The CDR3 has 14 residues. Looked up from germline, CDR1 is SGDLS and CDR2 is YYNGEE. This clone was found a few times. Its matching antigen is unknown. The V gene is TRBV9, the J gene TRBJ2-1; the match to TRBD1 covers 7 bases. Source material: PBMCs. The sequence was obtained from a woman aged 40 to 50 in good health and CMV-seropositive. The CDR3 DNA follows: TGTGCCAGCAGCTCTCCGGACAGGAACAATGAGCAGTTCTTC. Translating it yields CASSSPDRNNEQFF.